This T cell receptor beta chain is from a study of beta chain features in type 1 diabetes. Study-level findings and limits: A moderate, significant TCRB CDR3 shortening appeared in type 1 diabetes across four CD4+ subsets.

The CDR3 consists of 19 residues. Trimming stripped 2 bases from V and 2 bases from J, with 21 bases between. Germline loops: CDR1 ENHRY, CDR2 SYGVKD. Every isolated RNA sample was fully reverse transcribed, so sequencing captured expressed TCRB transcripts. TCRdb's table, derived via immunoSEQ multiplex PCR, lists solely in-frame clones and lacks some. Altogether around 340,000 clones are present, around 7.6% being singletons, with the ten largest covering less than 0.45%. This clone was recorded a few times. No antigen is known for it. The V call is TRBV10-3, the J call TRBJ2-2; TRBD2 might be the D (6 bases). This TCR derives from a woman aged 18 to 35 in good health. The specimen was central memory CD4+ T cells from blood. In DNA form, the CDR3 reads TGTGCCATCAGTGAGCCGACGGGGTCTAGCGCTACTAACACCGGGGAGCTGTTTTTT. This encodes CAISEPTGSSATNTGELFF.